This T cell receptor (beta chain) was documented in a study of siplizumab effects on memory and regulatory T cells. Study-level findings and limits: With siplizumab, Treg-derived clones averaged roughly 70% of mappable alloreactive CD4+ clones, versus about 25% in controls.

Germline V gene sequence: CDR1 MNHEY, CDR2 SVGAGI. V shed 8 bases, J shed 1 base, and the junction held 7 bases outside the gene matches. The CDR3 has 14 amino acids. About this clone: The target antigen is unknown.

Assays were performed on about 10^5 TCR templates per sample. Assay: immunoSEQ multiplex PCR; the TCRdb copy retains only in-frame clones and omits some. Of some 100,000 clones in the sample, about 95% are singletons; the top ten hold 1% to 1.5%. The TCR sequence derives from a human donor in good health. The chain couples TRBV6-5 to TRBJ2-5; 7 positions agree with TRBD1. Sequences were obtained from non-Treg CD4+ T cells sorted from blood. CDR3 protein: CASSKNRGQETQYF. Here the CDR3 DNA reads TGTGCCAGCTCAAAGAACAGGGGCCAAGAGACCCAGTACTTC.